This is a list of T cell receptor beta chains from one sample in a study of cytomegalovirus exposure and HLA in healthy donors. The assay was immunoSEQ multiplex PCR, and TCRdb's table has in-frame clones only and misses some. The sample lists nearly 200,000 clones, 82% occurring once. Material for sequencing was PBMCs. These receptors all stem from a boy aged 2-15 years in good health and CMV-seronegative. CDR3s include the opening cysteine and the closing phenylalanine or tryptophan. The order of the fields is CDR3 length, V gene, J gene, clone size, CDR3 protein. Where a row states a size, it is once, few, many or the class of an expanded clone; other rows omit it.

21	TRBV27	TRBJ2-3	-	CASSLRRNRLAGGRGTDTQYF
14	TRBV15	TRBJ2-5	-	CATSRGLAEGTQYF
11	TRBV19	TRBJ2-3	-	CASRDSFTQYF
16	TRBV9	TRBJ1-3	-	CASSVGSPGSGNTIYF
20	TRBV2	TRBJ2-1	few	CASSGPGLAVLHSSYNEQFF
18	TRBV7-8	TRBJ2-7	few	CASSFTLRVGRVTIEQYF
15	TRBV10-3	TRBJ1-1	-	CAISEILDLNTEAFF
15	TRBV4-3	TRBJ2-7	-	CASSQDLGGTYEQYF
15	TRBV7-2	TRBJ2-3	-	CASSRRLAGVDTQYF
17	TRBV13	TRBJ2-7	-	CASSLGRRDTLFYEQYF
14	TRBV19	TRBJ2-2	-	CASSTVGDTGELFF
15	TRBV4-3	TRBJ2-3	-	CASSQDRGGRDTQYF
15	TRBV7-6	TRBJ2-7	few	CASSSGTSRRHEQYF
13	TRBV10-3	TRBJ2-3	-	CAISTGGTDTQYF
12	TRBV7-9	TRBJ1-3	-	CASSPASNTIYF
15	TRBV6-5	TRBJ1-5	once	CASSQSGWGHQPQHF
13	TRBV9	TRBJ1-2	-	CASSVVGTGGYTF
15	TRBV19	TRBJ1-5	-	CASSTLDRDHQPQHF
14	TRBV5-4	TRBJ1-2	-	CASSWDRGLNGYTF
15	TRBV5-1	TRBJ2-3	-	CASSATGGTTDTQYF
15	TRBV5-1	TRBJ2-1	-	CASRPGGSSYNEQFF
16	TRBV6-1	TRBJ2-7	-	CASSDIGGGASYEQYF
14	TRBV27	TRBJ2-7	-	CASSLITGPYEQYF
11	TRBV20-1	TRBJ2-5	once	CSARERMSQYF
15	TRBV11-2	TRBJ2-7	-	CASSLARGSAYEQYF
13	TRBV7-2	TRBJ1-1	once	CASSLTVNTEAFF
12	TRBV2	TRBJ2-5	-	CASSVLEETQYF
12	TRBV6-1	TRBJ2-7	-	CASSEYRESEYF
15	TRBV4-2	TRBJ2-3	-	CASSQDRSSTDTQYF
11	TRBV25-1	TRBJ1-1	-	CATGGGTEAFF
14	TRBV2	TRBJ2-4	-	CASSGGTGINIQYF
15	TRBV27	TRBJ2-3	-	CASSPGGLGADTQYF
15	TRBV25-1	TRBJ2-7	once	CASSGHGQGKYEQYF
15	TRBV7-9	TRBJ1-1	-	CASSLGGVVDTEAFF
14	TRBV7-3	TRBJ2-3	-	CASSRGGGTDTQYF
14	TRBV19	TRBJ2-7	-	CASPRQGWENGQYF
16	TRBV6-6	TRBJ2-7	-	CASSFSTGTGGYEQYF
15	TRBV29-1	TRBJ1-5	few	CSVAKGQGRNQPQHF
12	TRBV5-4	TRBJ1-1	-	CASSSRQTEAFF
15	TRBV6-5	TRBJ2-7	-	CASSLTGTGVYEQYF
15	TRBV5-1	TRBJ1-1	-	CASSGGVPMNTEAFF
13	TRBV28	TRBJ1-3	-	CASSGTGGNTIYF
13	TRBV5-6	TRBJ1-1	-	CASSRPTGFRAFF
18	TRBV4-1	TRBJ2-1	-	CASSLAGGELVGSNEQFF
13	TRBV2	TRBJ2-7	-	CASSLTGGGEQYF
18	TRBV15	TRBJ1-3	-	CATSRDLTGPSQTNTIYF
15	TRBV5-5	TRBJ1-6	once	CASSLVRGSDSPLHF
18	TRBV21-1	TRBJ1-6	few	CASSKVGPGLTYNSPLHF
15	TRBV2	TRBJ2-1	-	CASRGRGGPYNEQFF
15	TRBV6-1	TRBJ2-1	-	CASTNPGTSYNEQFF
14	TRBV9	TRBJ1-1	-	CASSVGGRSTEAFF
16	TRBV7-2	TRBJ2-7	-	CASSTSGPGGVYEQYF
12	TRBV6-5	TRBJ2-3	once	CASSMTKGTQYF
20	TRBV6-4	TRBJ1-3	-	CASTNGSGLGLLGSGNTIYF
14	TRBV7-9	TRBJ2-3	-	CASFTSGPSDTQYF
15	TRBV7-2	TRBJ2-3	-	CASSWAGLRTDTQYF